This T cell receptor (beta chain) was sequenced in a study of T-cell memory formation after mild COVID-19. Study in general: Largely, TCR clusters stayed within a single donor.

TCRdb called the 5' RACE reads again in MiXCR, with one record for every CDR3 protein. The top ten clones hold about a fifth of a sample with fewer than 400,000 distinct CDR3 sequences, 10% to 15% of them seen once. In its sample, this clonotype was seen a few times. The antigen is not known. There are 13 residues in the CDR3. Per the germline V gene, CDR1 is SGHTA and CDR2 is FQGNSA. Trimming cost V 8 bases and J 3 bases; bases outside gene matches: 4. Findings of the study overall: Whether second-wave clones peaking at day 37 were SARS-CoV-2 specific went unconfirmed. Day 15 to 85 contractors were CD4/CD8 balanced; later expanders leaned CD4+.

This receptor was taken from a man aged 18 to 29 who had mild COVID-19 (a few samples of this study predate the infection). Cell type and time point are not known. Input material: PBMCs or a T cell subset sorted from them (not recorded which). The chain uses TRBV7-2 and TRBJ2-3; TRBD2 matches at 8 bases. CDR3 sequence: CASAVAGTDTQYF. CDR3 DNA sequence: TGTGCCAGCGCCGTAGCGGGGACAGATACGCAGTATTTT. The complete variable domain, with remaining parts taken from reference TRBV7-2 and TRBJ2-3, reads GAGVSQSPSNKVTEKGKDVELRCDPISGHTALYWYRQSLGQGLEFLIYFQGNSAPDKSGLPSDRFSAERTGGSVSTLTIQRTQQEDSAVYLCASAVAGTDTQYFGPGTRLTVL.